These 30 T cell receptor beta chains were sequenced from one sample in a study of spatial heterogeneity in lung cancer. One entry per CDR3 protein, called by TCRdb with MiXCR from the 5' RACE reads. The sample has tens of thousands of distinct CDR3 sequences, roughly 7% seen once. Described time point: sample taken at primary tumor resection. Whole RNA came from tumor, nontumor lung or frozen PBMC and was sequenced without being sorted. Here the sequenced sample was PBMCs, taken at surgery. These receptors all stem from a female donor with early-stage non-small cell lung cancer.

Only a few counts were recorded for this clonotype. The J gene is TRBJ1-2, the V gene TRBV28; TRBD1 is a possible D gene (5 bases). V lost 5 bases to trimming and J lost 4 bases, with 11 bases between them. Germline CDR1 reads MDHEN; CDR2 reads SYDVKM. This CDR3 is built from 13 residues. CDR3 nucleotides: TGTGCCAGCAGTCCCCCGGGACCCTATGGCTACACCTTC. It specifies CASSPPGPYGYTF.

There are many counts of this clonotype. The V and J genes are TRBV20-1 and TRBJ2-2; 8 positions agree with TRBD1. Germline V CDR1 and CDR2: DFQATT, SNEGSKA (reference sequence). The CDR3 spans 16 residues. V was clipped by 0 bases and J by 5 bases; unmatched bases: 8. CDR3 region: CSARDSGTGGTGELFF. Here the CDR3 DNA reads TGCAGTGCTAGAGATTCAGGGACAGGTGGGACCGGGGAGCTGTTTTTT.

This clonotype was seen more than once but under ten times. The CDR3 region is CASSSGLAGMGTQYF. CDR3 DNA: TGTGCCAGCAGCTCGGGACTAGCGGGGATGGGGACCCAGTACTTC. The chain employs TRBV7-4 and TRBJ2-5, with TRBD2 identical over 13 bases. The J segment lost 7 bases and the V segment lost 4 bases, leaving 6 bases of the junction unmatched. This CDR3 has 15 residues. Germline assignment: CDR1 SGHVT and CDR2 SQSDAQ.

V usage is TRBV4-3 and J usage is TRBJ1-5, with a weak D call TRBD1 (5 bases). The V gene's germline CDR1 is LGHNA and CDR2 YSLEER. Trimming left V 3 bases short and J 0 bases short, with 15 bases between. The CDR3 loop spans 17 amino acids. CDR3 amino acids: CASSHTNRLYSNQPQHF. Written as DNA, the CDR3 is TGCGCCAGCAGCCATACAAACAGGTTATATAGCAATCAGCCCCAGCATTTT.

On this clonotype: A much larger clone lies a single base off, so this may be a read error. The chain couples TRBV3-1 to TRBJ2-3, with a weak D call TRBD1 (6 bases). Germline CDR1 and CDR2: LGHDT and YNNKEL (reference sequence). The germline V and J ends were trimmed by 5 bases and 4 bases, with 16 bases remaining between them. This CDR3 has 15 residues. CDR3 loop: CASSSGQLSPDTQYF. The CDR3 DNA is TGTGCCAGCAGCTCCGGACAGTTGAGCCCAGATACGCAGTATTTT.

The table lists this clonotype with many counts. The chain is built from TRBV5-1 and TRBJ2-3; D unclear. The CDR3 consists of 12 residues. The V end lost 1 base, the J end lost 3 bases, and 3 bases lay between the germline ends. The germline CDR1 and CDR2 sequences are SGHRS and YFSETQ. This CDR3 reads CASSLTTDTQYF. CDR3 nucleotides: TGCGCCAGCAGCTTGACTACAGATACGCAGTATTTT.

Many counts were recorded for this clonotype. This chain joins TRBV20-1 and TRBJ2-3; 11 bases fit TRBD2. V gave up 2 bases and J gave up 1 base; unmatched junction bases: 17. The CDR3 extends over 20 amino acids. Germline loops: CDR1 DFQATT, CDR2 SNEGSKA (reference sequence). The CDR3: CSARFPGLASGGRGTDTQYF. DNA for the CDR3: TGCAGTGCTAGATTCCCCGGACTAGCTAGCGGGGGGAGGGGCACAGATACGCAGTATTTT.

The table lists this clonotype with many counts. The chain uses TRBV20-1 and TRBJ2-5; D is possibly TRBD2 (7 bases). V gave up 6 bases and J gave up 2 bases, with 28 bases separating them. The CDR3 runs to 18 residues. Germline-derived CDR1 and CDR2 are DFQATT and SNEGSKA (reference sequence). The CDR3 loop is CSASAAGANGEFQETQYF. CDR3 sequence (DNA): TGCAGTGCCTCCGCTGCGGGGGCGAACGGGGAATTTCAAGAGACCCAGTACTTC.

This clonotype was seen a handful of times. The chain recombines TRBV14 with TRBJ1-6; tentative D call: TRBD1 (5 bases). CDR3 length equals 14 residues. Germline CDR1 and CDR2: SGHDN and FVKESK. V lost 1 base and J 8 bases, leaving 9 bases between the germline ends. The CDR3 DNA reads as TGTGCCAGCAGCCAAGGGGGGGTTGATTCACCCCTCCACTTT. Translating gives CASSQGGVDSPLHF.

This sequence joins TRBV4-1 and TRBJ1-5; TRBD1 might be the D (5 bases). The germline gives CDR1 MGHRA, CDR2 YSYEKL. Trimming shortened V by 4 bases and J by 0 bases, and 10 bases separated the two germline ends. The CDR3 runs 15 residues. The CDR3 sequence is CASSPLGTSNQPQHF. The DNA of the CDR3 is TGCGCCAGCAGCCCCCTGGGGACTAGCAATCAGCCCCAGCATTTT.

This clonotype was picked up many times. This chain links TRBV20-1 with TRBJ2-7; perhaps D is TRBD1 or TRBD2 (5 bases each). The CDR3 is made up of 15 amino acids. Trimming stripped 5 bases from V and 2 bases from J, with 19 bases between. Germline-derived CDR1 and CDR2 are DFQATT and SNEGSKA (reference sequence). The CDR3 DNA reads TGCAGTGCTTCCGATCCTGTCCCGGGACCCTACGAGCAGTACTTC. It specifies CSASDPVPGPYEQYF.

This clonotype has just a few counts. The chain uses TRBV12-3 or TRBV12-4 and TRBJ1-1, with D perhaps TRBD1 (5 bases). The CDR3 covers 14 residues. The V end was cut by 3 bases, the J end by 8 bases, with 16 bases between. The CDR3 nucleotides are TGTGCCAGCAGTTTTTCCGACATCGGGACGGAAGCTTTCTTT. It is translated as CASSFSDIGTEAFF.

This clonotype was detected a few times. The rearrangement links TRBV29-1 to TRBJ2-5; TRBD1 matches at 11 bases. This CDR3 region has 14 residues. With 6 bases clipped from V and 5 bases from J, the junction kept 8 bases outside the gene matches. CDR1 is SQVTM, CDR2 ANQGSEA, per germline. CDR3 loop: CSVVDRGLVETQYF. Here the CDR3 DNA reads TGCAGCGTGGTGGACAGGGGGCTGGTGGAGACCCAGTACTTC. The whole variable domain, filled in from reference TRBV29-1 and TRBJ2-5, reads SAVISQKPSRDICQRGTSLTIQCQVDSQVTMMFWYRQQPGQSLTLIATANQGSEATYESGFVIDKFPISRPNLTFSTLTVSNMSPEDSSIYLCSVVDRGLVETQYFGPGTRLLVL.

This clonotype showed up many times. The rearrangement uses TRBV2 and TRBJ2-5; no clear D gene. With 8 bases removed from V and 3 bases from J, the gap between germline ends came to 10 bases. From germline, CDR1 is SNHLY and CDR2 FYNNEI. The CDR3 contains 12 residues. The CDR3 loop is CASQDRKETQYF. The CDR3 region has the DNA TGTGCCAGCCAAGATCGGAAAGAGACCCAGTACTTC.

In its sample, this clonotype was seen many times. The rearrangement uses TRBV6-2 or TRBV6-3 and TRBJ1-1; 10 nucleotides match TRBD1. V trimming: 5 bases; J trimming: 1 base; junction bases outside the gene matches: 7. Per germline, CDR1 MNHEY and CDR2 SVGEGT. The CDR3 is 16 amino acids. The CDR3 protein is CASSPRQGARNTEAFF. The CDR3 nucleotides read TGTGCCAGCAGTCCACGACAGGGGGCGCGGAACACTGAAGCTTTCTTT.

This clonotype was observed at least ten times. This chain joins TRBV29-1 and TRBJ2-2; 12 bases fit TRBD2. This CDR3 has 14 residues. V lost 7 bases and J lost 4; bases outside the gene matches: 4. In germline, CDR1 is SQVTM, CDR2 ANQGSEA. The CDR3 protein is CSGRTSGATGELFF. CDR3 nucleotides: TGCAGCGGGAGGACTAGCGGGGCCACCGGGGAGCTGTTTTTT.

The table lists this clonotype with many counts. The genes are TRBV12-3 or TRBV12-4 and TRBJ1-5; D might be TRBD1 (6 bases). V lost 3 bases to trimming and J lost 5 bases, with 14 bases between them. The CDR3 has 15 residues. The CDR3 spells CASSFGGGGDQPQHF. CDR3 nucleotide sequence: TGTGCCAGCAGTTTTGGGGGCGGGGGAGATCAGCCCCAGCATTTT.

This chain uses TRBV9 with TRBJ1-6; TRBD1 is a possible D gene (5 bases). V gave up 4 bases and J gave up 7 bases, with 15 bases separating them. Germline CDR1 SGDLS, CDR2 YYNGEE. The CDR3 loop spans 15 amino acids. The CDR3 is CASSLSRDPNSPLHF. The CDR3 DNA is TGTGCCAGCAGCTTGAGCCGGGACCCCAATTCACCCCTCCACTTT. Variable domain in full (rest from reference TRBV9 and TRBJ1-6): DSGVTQTPKHLITATGQRVTLRCSPRSGDLSVYWYQQSLDQGLQFLIQYYNGEERAKGNILERFSAQQFPDLHSELNLSSLELGDSALYFCASSLSRDPNSPLHFGNGTRLTVT.

As to this clonotype: This may be a read error, as it is one base from a much larger clone. This chain joins TRBV5-1 and TRBJ1-1; D remains ambiguous. CDR1 and CDR2 (germline): SGHRS, YFSETQ. V dropped 4 bases and J dropped 5 bases, with 18 bases sitting between them. This CDR3 region has 15 residues. The CDR3 DNA reads TGCGCCAGCAGCGCGGGCCAATTGGCGGGGACTGAAGCTTTCTTT. Translation: CASSAGQLAGTEAFF.

The chain links TRBV11-2 to TRBJ2-2; possibly TRBD1 for D (7 bases). CDR1 and CDR2 (germline): SGHAT, FQNNGV. This CDR3 has 15 residues. The V and J ends lost 6 bases and 2 bases respectively, with 13 bases between them. This CDR3 is CASRGGTVNTGELFF. DNA for the CDR3: TGTGCCAGCAGAGGGGGGACAGTAAACACCGGGGAGCTGTTTTTT.

This clonotype was found many times. This rearrangement joins TRBV11-2 to TRBJ1-3; TRBD1 aligns across 8 bases. The CDR3 totals 14 residues. The ends lost 4 bases at V and 2 bases at J; junction bases unmatched: 1. Germline V gene lookup returns CDR1 SGHAT and CDR2 FQNNGV. The CDR3 nucleotides read TGTGCCAGCAGCTCGACAGGGGCTGGAAACACCATATATTTT. Its translation is CASSSTGAGNTIYF.

The chain employs TRBV6-5 and TRBJ2-2, with 9 bases aligning to TRBD2. The CDR3 totals 17 residues. Germline V gene sequence: CDR1 MNHEY, CDR2 SVGAGI. With V trimmed by 0 bases and J by 3 bases, 5 bases remained unmatched. CDR3 coding DNA: TGTGCCAGCAGTTACTCTGCTAGCGGGGATCACACCGGGGAGCTGTTTTTT. Its translation: CASSYSASGDHTGELFF.

V usage is TRBV28 and J usage is TRBJ1-5; D uncertain. In germline, CDR1 is MDHEN, CDR2 SYDVKM. Trimming shortened V by 2 bases and J by 7 bases, and 12 bases separated the two germline ends. CDR3 length: 14 residues. The CDR3 DNA reads as TGTGCCAGCAGTTTAGAGGGATCCCAGCAGCCCCAGCATTTT. Residues: CASSLEGSQQPQHF.

In its sample, this clonotype was seen once. One base away lies a much larger clone, so this may be a sequencing read error. V is TRBV6-5 and J is TRBJ1-2, with 7 positions matching TRBD1. This CDR3 has 17 amino acids. Germline loops: CDR1 MNHEY, CDR2 SVGAGI. The CDR3 DNA follows: TGTACCAGCAGTTACTCGCCCTACCGGGACAGACACTATGGCTACACCTTC. Protein: CTSSYSPYRDRHYGYTF.

This clonotype was recorded at least ten times. The CDR3 loop is CASSPPGGLAGNEQFF. The CDR3 DNA reads TGTGCCAGCAGCCCACCCGGCGGACTAGCGGGTAATGAGCAGTTCTTC. The genes are TRBV7-2 and TRBJ2-1; the match to TRBD2 covers 11 bases. With 5 bases clipped from V and 7 bases from J, the junction kept 10 bases outside the gene matches. The CDR3 consists of 16 residues. Germline CDR1 and CDR2: SGHTA and FQGNSA.

This clonotype was observed many times. The chain is built from TRBV29-1 and TRBJ2-2; 11 positions match TRBD2. V lost 6 bases, J lost 5 bases, and 8 bases stayed unmatched. The CDR3 extends over 15 amino acids. Germline lookup yields CDR1 SQVTM and CDR2 ANQGSEA. CDR3 sequence: CSVTGLAGSTGELFF. CDR3 nucleotide sequence: TGCAGCGTCACAGGACTAGCGGGCTCTACCGGGGAGCTGTTTTTT.

This rearrangement joins TRBV28 to TRBJ1-6; TRBD1 agrees at 8 bases. The CDR3 extends over 14 amino acids. J lost 10 bases, V lost 6 bases, and 8 bases had no gene match. Germline V lookup: CDR1 MDHEN, CDR2 SYDVKM. The CDR3 reads CASRTPGGRSPLHF. Here the CDR3 DNA reads TGTGCCAGCAGAACACCAGGGGGCCGATCACCCCTCCACTTT.

The J gene is TRBJ2-7, the V gene TRBV5-1; tentatively, D is TRBD1 (5 bases). V was cut by 1 base and J by 7 bases, with 12 bases left in between. The germline V gene has CDR1 SGHRS and CDR2 YFSETQ. The CDR3 totals 13 residues. The CDR3 protein is CASSLPSAGEQYF. The CDR3 bases are TGCGCCAGCAGCTTGCCCTCGGCAGGGGAGCAGTACTTC.

This rearrangement joins TRBV20-1 to TRBJ2-3, with D possibly being TRBD2 (6 bases). Germline V gene sequence: CDR1 DFQATT, CDR2 SNEGSKA (reference sequence). V dropped 5 bases and J dropped 7 bases, with 13 bases sitting between them. The CDR3 sequence is 12 residues long. CDR3 nucleotide sequence: TGCAGTGCTGAAGCGGGTTTAAATACGCAGTATTTT. Translation: CSAEAGLNTQYF.

This clonotype was observed many times. The chain employs TRBV20-1 and TRBJ2-1, with D possibly being TRBD1 or TRBD2 (5 bases each). The CDR3 covers 12 residues. V lost 0 bases, J lost 7 bases, and 7 bases lay in between. CDR1 and CDR2 from the germline V gene are DFQATT and SNEGSKA (reference sequence). The CDR3, as DNA: TGCAGTGCTAGAGATTGGGGGAATGAGCAGTTCTTC. Translation: CSARDWGNEQFF.